This is a list of T cell receptor beta chains from one sample in a study of cytomegalovirus exposure and HLA in healthy donors. Generated by immunoSEQ multiplex PCR, the TCRdb table keeps only in-frame clones and is missing some. Found here are over 150,000 clones, 80% of them singletons; the top ten hold 2.3%. Sequencing used PBMCs. Receptors were obtained from a male donor in good health and CMV-seronegative. Each CDR3 is given with its conserved first and last residue. The order of the fields is V gene, CDR3 length, D gene, J gene, clone size, CDR3 DNA, CDR3 protein. The D gene is left open where the match is weak. The size field is filled for only some rows; it gives once, few, many or a size class.

TRBV19	16	NA	TRBJ1-6	once	TGTGCCAGTACCGCGGGGCCGGGGACGGAAAATTCACCCCTCCACTTT	CASTAGPGTENSPLHF
TRBV27	15	NA	TRBJ2-7	NA	TGTGCCAGCAGTGACGGACTCATGAGCTCCTACGAGCAGTACTTC	CASSDGLMSSYEQYF
TRBV5-1	14	TRBD1	TRBJ2-7	once	TGCGCCAGCAGGACAGGGGCCCGAGCCTACGAGCAGTACTTC	CASRTGARAYEQYF
TRBV5-4	18	NA	TRBJ2-2	NA	TGTGCCAGCAGCCTCGGAGGCGGACGGGACAAGAACACCGGGGAGCTGTTTTTT	CASSLGGGRDKNTGELFF
TRBV18	16	TRBD1	TRBJ2-5	once	TGTGCCAGCTCAGCTCAACAGGGGGCTATCGGGGAGACCCAGTACTTC	CASSAQQGAIGETQYF
TRBV6-6	14	TRBD1	TRBJ1-5	NA	TGTGCCAGCAGTTACGTGGGACAGGGCCAGCCCCAGCATTTT	CASSYVGQGQPQHF
TRBV11-3	16	TRBD1	TRBJ2-1	few	TGTGCCAGCAGCTTAGACCCAGGGGGCCCCTACAATGAGCAGTTCTTC	CASSLDPGGPYNEQFF
TRBV30	14	NA	TRBJ1-2	NA	TGTGCCTGGCAAAAGGCGGGGGCTCGTAGTGGCTACACCTTC	CAWQKAGARSGYTF
TRBV5-6	17	NA	TRBJ2-2	NA	TGTGCCAGCAGCTACCAAGCCGGGGGGCCCGGCACCGGGGAGCTGTTTTTT	CASSYQAGGPGTGELFF
TRBV4-1	13	NA	TRBJ1-1	once	TGCGCCAGCAGCCAAGTTGGGGGCACCGGGGCTTTCTTT	CASSQVGGTGAFF
TRBV27	13	NA	TRBJ2-7	NA	TGTGCCAGCAGTTTCGGTTCGGGCTACGAGCAGTACTTC	CASSFGSGYEQYF
TRBV5-6	15	TRBD1	TRBJ2-1	NA	TGTGCCAGCAGCTTGGGCAGGGGGTTGTTAAATGAGCAGTTCTTC	CASSLGRGLLNEQFF
TRBV6-5	13	NA	TRBJ2-4	few	TGTGCCAGCAGTTCCGGGGTGAGGAACATTCAGTACTTC	CASSSGVRNIQYF
TRBV10-1	16	TRBD2	TRBJ2-1	NA	TGCGCCAGCAGTGGACTCCCAGCGGGGGGGTTAAATGAGCAGTTCTTC	CASSGLPAGGLNEQFF
TRBV5-1	15	NA	TRBJ2-1	NA	TGCGCCAGCAGCTTGGTGACGGGCTCCTACAATGAGCAGTTCTTC	CASSLVTGSYNEQFF
TRBV5-6	13	TRBD1	TRBJ1-1	NA	TGTGCCAGCAGCGGGGACAGCTACACTGAAGCTTTCTTT	CASSGDSYTEAFF
TRBV4-1	14	NA	TRBJ2-2	few	TGCGCCAGCAGCCAGGCTTCGGGGACCGGGGAGCTGTTTTTT	CASSQASGTGELFF
TRBV4-1	15	TRBD1	TRBJ2-5	NA	TGCGCCAGCAGAGAAAGGACAGGTTCTCAAGAGACCCAGTACTTC	CASRERTGSQETQYF
TRBV18	15	NA	TRBJ2-7	NA	TGTGCCAGCTCACCAGGGGCAGGGCAGGCCTACGAGCAGTACTTC	CASSPGAGQAYEQYF
TRBV27	14	NA	TRBJ2-4	NA	TGTGCCAGCAGCCCAAGGGGGGAGGGAAACATTCAGTACTTC	CASSPRGEGNIQYF
TRBV2	15	NA	TRBJ1-1	NA	TGTGCCAGCAGTGTACAGGGTTTGAGGAACACTGAAGCTTTCTTT	CASSVQGLRNTEAFF
TRBV6-5	15	TRBD1	TRBJ1-2	NA	TGTGCCAGCACCCTCGGGGGACAGGGGAGCTATGGCTACACCTTC	CASTLGGQGSYGYTF
TRBV5-1	15	NA	TRBJ2-3	NA	TGCGCCAGCAGCCCGTTGCCTACTAGCACAGATACGCAGTATTTT	CASSPLPTSTDTQYF
TRBV7-9	15	TRBD1	TRBJ1-6	NA	TGTGCCAGCAGCTATAGGACAGGGCTTGGGTCACCCCTCCACTTT	CASSYRTGLGSPLHF
TRBV18	15	NA	TRBJ1-3	few	TGTGCCAGCTCACCCACAGGGAGCTCTGGAAACACCATATATTTT	CASSPTGSSGNTIYF
TRBV19	13	NA	TRBJ2-2	NA	TGTGCCAGTGGTTCCCTCCCCACCGGGGAGCTGCTTTTT	CASGSLPTGELLF
TRBV25-1	11	NA	TRBJ1-1	NA	TGTGCCAGCATCTTTGCGGGTGTAGCTTTCTTT	CASIFAGVAFF
TRBV7-2	18	TRBD1	TRBJ1-3	NA	TGTGCCAGCAGCTTAAGTGTGGGACAGGGGGCATCTGGAAACACCATATATTTT	CASSLSVGQGASGNTIYF
TRBV5-1	14	TRBD1	TRBJ1-3	once	TGCGCCAGCAGCGCCGGGACAGTTGGAAACACCATATATTTT	CASSAGTVGNTIYF